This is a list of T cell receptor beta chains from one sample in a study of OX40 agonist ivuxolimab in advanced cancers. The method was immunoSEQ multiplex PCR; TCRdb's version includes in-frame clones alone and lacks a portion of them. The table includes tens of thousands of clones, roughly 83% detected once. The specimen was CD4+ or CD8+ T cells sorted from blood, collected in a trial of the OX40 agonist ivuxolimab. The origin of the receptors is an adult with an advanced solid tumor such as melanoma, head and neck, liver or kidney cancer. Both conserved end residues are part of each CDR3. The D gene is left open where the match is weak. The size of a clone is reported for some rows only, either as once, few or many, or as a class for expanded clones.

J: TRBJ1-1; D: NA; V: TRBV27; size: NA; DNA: TGTGCCAGCAGTCCCAGGACCATGAACACTGAAGCTTTCTTT; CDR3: CASSPRTMNTEAFF
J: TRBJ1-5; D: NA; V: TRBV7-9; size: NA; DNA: TGTGCCAGCAGCTTAGAGGGCGAGGGCAGGTTCGACCAGCCCCAGCATTTT; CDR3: CASSLEGEGRFDQPQHF
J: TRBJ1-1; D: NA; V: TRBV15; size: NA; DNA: TGTGCCACCAGCAAGGGGGGGCTGAACACTGAAGCTTTCTTT; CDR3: CATSKGGLNTEAFF
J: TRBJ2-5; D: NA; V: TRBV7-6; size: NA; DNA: TGTGCCAGCAGCCCGGACGAAGGTGACCAGTACTTC; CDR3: CASSPDEGDQYF
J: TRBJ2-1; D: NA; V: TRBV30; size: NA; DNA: TGTGCCTGGAGAGGACAGCGCAATGAGCAGTTCTTC; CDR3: CAWRGQRNEQFF
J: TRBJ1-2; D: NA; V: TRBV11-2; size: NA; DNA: TGTGCCAGCAGCCCACGGGCCGCGGGGGGCTACACCTTC; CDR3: CASSPRAAGGYTF
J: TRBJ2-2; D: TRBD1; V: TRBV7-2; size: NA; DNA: TGTGCCAGCAGCTCACGGACAGGGGCGAACACCGGGGAGCTGTTTTTT; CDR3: CASSSRTGANTGELFF
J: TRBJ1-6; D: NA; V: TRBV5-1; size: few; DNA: TGCGCCAGCAGCGTCGGACAGAATAATTCACCCCTCCACTTT; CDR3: CASSVGQNNSPLHF
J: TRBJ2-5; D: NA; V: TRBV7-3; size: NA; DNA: TGTGCCAGCAGCTTAAGGAGAGGAGAGACCCAGTACTTC; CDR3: CASSLRRGETQYF
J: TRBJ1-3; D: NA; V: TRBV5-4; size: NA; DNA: TGTGCCAGCAGCGCCCTCCGGGGTAGCTCTGGAAACACCATATATTTT; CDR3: CASSALRGSSGNTIYF